This T cell receptor beta chain is from a study of T-cell reconstitution after alpha-beta-depleted transplantation in children. This clonotype was detected only a few times. The TCRbeta library incorporated unique molecular identifiers. TCRdb called the PCR reads again in MiXCR, with one record for every CDR3 protein. The sample contains 200,000 to 250,000 distinct CDR3 sequences, roughly 9% of which appear only once. CDR3 size: 18 residues. The V end was cut by 6 bases, the J end by 1 base, with 24 bases between. CDR1 is MNHEY and CDR2 is SMNVEV in the germline V gene (reference sequence). The clonotype was recovered from a human donor who donated a stem cell graft to a child with acute lymphoblastic leukemia. The chain employs TRBV27 and TRBJ1-2, with D maybe TRBD1 (6 bases). The material sequenced was PBMCs from the stem cell graft donor, taken from the stem cell graft. This CDR3 is CASSRKSTDRINNYGYTF. The CDR3 DNA follows: TGTGCCAGCAGCCGTAAATCCACCGACAGGATAAATAACTATGGCTACACCTTC.